Listed below are T cell receptor beta chains from one sample, sequenced in a study of blood T cell repertoires in COVID-19. Generated by immunoSEQ multiplex PCR, the TCRdb table keeps only in-frame clones and is missing some. The data hold around 46,000 clones, with about three quarters observed a single time. Input material: peripheral blood. These TCRs come from a human donor with active or convalescent COVID-19. The donor label of this sample is uncertain. Each CDR3 is given with its conserved first and last residue. Each record gives: CDR3 DNA, CDR3 protein, J gene, D gene, V gene, clone size. A D gene is named only where the DNA matches it firmly. Size values are once, few and many counts, or a class for expanded clones, and some rows have none.

cdr3_nt: TGCAGTGCTAGTTCGACTAGCGGGAACACAGATACGCAGTATTTT
cdr3_aa: CSASSTSGNTDTQYF
j_call: TRBJ2-3
d_call: TRBD2
v_call: TRBV20-1
clone_size: .

cdr3_nt: TGTGCCAGCAGCGCCGGCGGATTTGGAAACACCATATATTTT
cdr3_aa: CASSAGGFGNTIYF
j_call: TRBJ1-3
d_call: .
v_call: TRBV9
clone_size: .

cdr3_nt: TGTGCCAGCAGCCAAGTCGTACTCGCTGGAAACACCATATATTTT
cdr3_aa: CASSQVVLAGNTIYF
j_call: TRBJ1-3
d_call: .
v_call: TRBV3-1/TRBV3-2
clone_size: .

cdr3_nt: TGTGCCAGCAGCGAAGCTAGCGGGAGCAAGACCCAGTACTTC
cdr3_aa: CASSEASGSKTQYF
j_call: TRBJ2-5
d_call: TRBD2
v_call: TRBV5-6
clone_size: .

cdr3_nt: TGCGCCAGCAGCCGAGCTCCGGTACTAGCGGGAAACCATACGCAGTATTTT
cdr3_aa: CASSRAPVLAGNHTQYF
j_call: TRBJ2-3
d_call: TRBD2
v_call: TRBV4-1
clone_size: .

cdr3_nt: TGTGCCAGCAGTCATGGGACTAGCGGGAACAATGAGCAGTTCTTC
cdr3_aa: CASSHGTSGNNEQFF
j_call: TRBJ2-1
d_call: TRBD2
v_call: TRBV6-2/TRBV6-3
clone_size: .

cdr3_nt: TGTGCCAGTAGTCGGGACAAACGGAACGGGGAGCTGTTTTTT
cdr3_aa: CASSRDKRNGELFF
j_call: TRBJ2-2
d_call: .
v_call: TRBV19
clone_size: .

cdr3_nt: TGTGCCAGCATTACGGACAGGGCTAGCACAGATACGCAGTATTTT
cdr3_aa: CASITDRASTDTQYF
j_call: TRBJ2-3
d_call: TRBD1
v_call: TRBV6-6
clone_size: once

cdr3_nt: TGTGCCAGCAGCCAAATAGCGGGAGCAGAGACCCAGTACTTC
cdr3_aa: CASSQIAGAETQYF
j_call: TRBJ2-5
d_call: TRBD2
v_call: TRBV5-4
clone_size: .

cdr3_nt: TGTGCCAGCAGCCCCGGGACAGGGCCCTCGTTTGCTGGGGAGCTGTTTTTT
cdr3_aa: CASSPGTGPSFAGELFF
j_call: TRBJ2-2
d_call: TRBD1
v_call: TRBV5-4
clone_size: .

cdr3_nt: TGTGCCAGCAGCGTCCCCGGGGGCACAGATACGCAGTATTTT
cdr3_aa: CASSVPGGTDTQYF
j_call: TRBJ2-3
d_call: .
v_call: TRBV9
clone_size: .

cdr3_nt: TGTGCCAGCAGTTTGACTAGCACCACAGATACGCAGTATTTT
cdr3_aa: CASSLTSTTDTQYF
j_call: TRBJ2-3
d_call: TRBD2
v_call: TRBV6-2/TRBV6-3
clone_size: .

cdr3_nt: TGTGCCAGCAGTTACTTTGCGGCAAGCTCTGGAAACACCATATATTTT
cdr3_aa: CASSYFAASSGNTIYF
j_call: TRBJ1-3
d_call: .
v_call: TRBV6-5
clone_size: .

cdr3_nt: TGTGCCAGCAGCCAAGGGAGGATAAATGAGCAGTTCTTC
cdr3_aa: CASSQGRINEQFF
j_call: TRBJ2-1
d_call: .
v_call: TRBV3-1/TRBV3-2
clone_size: .

cdr3_nt: TGTGCCAGCAGCATACGACAGGTCACAGATACGCAGTATTTT
cdr3_aa: CASSIRQVTDTQYF
j_call: TRBJ2-3
d_call: .
v_call: TRBV9
clone_size: .

cdr3_nt: TGTGCCAGCAGCCGCCTCTCCGGGGGAGAGACTGAAGCTTTCTTT
cdr3_aa: CASSRLSGGETEAFF
j_call: TRBJ1-1
d_call: .
v_call: TRBV6-5
clone_size: .

cdr3_nt: TGTGCCAGCAGTTTGAGGACAGGGGAATCTTTCTTT
cdr3_aa: CASSLRTGESFF
j_call: TRBJ1-1
d_call: TRBD1
v_call: TRBV28
clone_size: .

cdr3_nt: TGTGCCAGCAGCCAAGTCAGGTTCTATGGCTACACCTTC
cdr3_aa: CASSQVRFYGYTF
j_call: TRBJ1-2
d_call: .
v_call: TRBV3-1/TRBV3-2
clone_size: .

cdr3_nt: TGCGCCAGCAGCCGCGGGACAGGGGGAGGAGAGACCCAGTACTTC
cdr3_aa: CASSRGTGGGETQYF
j_call: TRBJ2-5
d_call: TRBD1
v_call: TRBV5-1
clone_size: few

cdr3_nt: TGCGCCAGCAGTGAGGCTATTCACACCGGGGAGCTGTTTTTT
cdr3_aa: CASSEAIHTGELFF
j_call: TRBJ2-2
d_call: .
v_call: TRBV10-1
clone_size: .

cdr3_nt: TGTGCCAGCAGCACACACCCGTGGGACAGGCTAAGGGTAAACACTGAAGCTTTCTTT
cdr3_aa: CASSTHPWDRLRVNTEAFF
j_call: TRBJ1-1
d_call: TRBD1
v_call: TRBV3-1/TRBV3-2
clone_size: .

cdr3_nt: TGTGCCAGCAGCCGTGGGACTAGCGGGAGGTACGAGCAGTACTTC
cdr3_aa: CASSRGTSGRYEQYF
j_call: TRBJ2-7
d_call: TRBD2
v_call: TRBV7-9
clone_size: .

cdr3_nt: TGTGCCAGCAGCGCGAGCTCCTACGAGCAGTACTTC
cdr3_aa: CASSASSYEQYF
j_call: TRBJ2-7
d_call: .
v_call: TRBV7-2
clone_size: once

cdr3_nt: TGTGCCAGCAGTCCCCCTCGGGAGACCCAGTACTTC
cdr3_aa: CASSPPRETQYF
j_call: TRBJ2-5
d_call: .
v_call: TRBV7-6
clone_size: .

cdr3_nt: TGTGCCAGCAGCCAAGAACGGGGACACCTGTCCTACGAGCAGTACTTC
cdr3_aa: CASSQERGHLSYEQYF
j_call: TRBJ2-7
d_call: .
v_call: TRBV3-1/TRBV3-2
clone_size: .

cdr3_nt: TGTGCCAGCAGCCAGGGAAGGACTAGCGAAGAAGGCGGGGAGCTGTTTTTT
cdr3_aa: CASSQGRTSEEGGELFF
j_call: TRBJ2-2
d_call: TRBD2
v_call: TRBV11-3
clone_size: few

cdr3_nt: TGTGCCAGCAGCCCGCGCTCAGGGGGGAGCACAGATACGCAGTATTTT
cdr3_aa: CASSPRSGGSTDTQYF
j_call: TRBJ2-3
d_call: .
v_call: TRBV7-8
clone_size: .

cdr3_nt: TGTGCCAGCAGCCCGCTAGCGGGAGCGACCCAGTACTTC
cdr3_aa: CASSPLAGATQYF
j_call: TRBJ2-5
d_call: TRBD2
v_call: TRBV11-3
clone_size: .

cdr3_nt: TGCGCCAGCAGTCGGAAGGGGAGGGCCGGGGGCAATCAGCCCCAGCATTTT
cdr3_aa: CASSRKGRAGGNQPQHF
j_call: TRBJ1-5
d_call: .
v_call: TRBV5-1
clone_size: .

cdr3_nt: TGTGCCAGCACCTTAAAGGGGTTTGACACCGGGGAGCTGTTTTTT
cdr3_aa: CASTLKGFDTGELFF
j_call: TRBJ2-2
d_call: .
v_call: TRBV27
clone_size: .

cdr3_nt: TGTGCCAGTAGCACCGGGACAGGGGGCGGTCAGCCCCAGCATTTT
cdr3_aa: CASSTGTGGGQPQHF
j_call: TRBJ1-5
d_call: TRBD1
v_call: TRBV19
clone_size: .

cdr3_nt: TGCGCCAGCAGTGAGTCAGGGGATGGGGCGCAGTATTTT
cdr3_aa: CASSESGDGAQYF
j_call: TRBJ2-3
d_call: .
v_call: TRBV10-2
clone_size: .

cdr3_nt: TGTGCCAGCAGTTACACACACCCCGAAGGGGCTGAAGCTTTCTTT
cdr3_aa: CASSYTHPEGAEAFF
j_call: TRBJ1-1
d_call: .
v_call: TRBV6-5
clone_size: .

cdr3_nt: TGTGCCATCAGTGACAGGGGTCGGAGCACTGAAGCTTTCTTT
cdr3_aa: CAISDRGRSTEAFF
j_call: TRBJ1-1
d_call: .
v_call: TRBV10-3
clone_size: once

cdr3_nt: TGTGCCAGCAGCATACAGGGTATGGACACTGAAGCTTTCTTT
cdr3_aa: CASSIQGMDTEAFF
j_call: TRBJ1-1
d_call: .
v_call: TRBV2
clone_size: .

cdr3_nt: TGCGCCAGCAACCCGGGGAGCACGGGAGCGGGCGAGCAGTACTTC
cdr3_aa: CASNPGSTGAGEQYF
j_call: TRBJ2-7
d_call: .
v_call: TRBV5-1
clone_size: .

cdr3_nt: TGTGCCTGGAATTTTGGGGGCATTGGAAACACCATATATTTT
cdr3_aa: CAWNFGGIGNTIYF
j_call: TRBJ1-3
d_call: .
v_call: TRBV30
clone_size: few

cdr3_nt: TGTGCCAGCAGCAAACCGGGACAGGGCGGTGTTTTCTTC
cdr3_aa: CASSKPGQGGVFF
j_call: TRBJ2-1
d_call: TRBD1
v_call: TRBV6-5
clone_size: .

cdr3_nt: TGTGCCAGCAGTTCCCCCGGACGGGGATCCCAAGAGACCCAGTACTTC
cdr3_aa: CASSSPGRGSQETQYF
j_call: TRBJ2-5
d_call: .
v_call: TRBV28
clone_size: .

cdr3_nt: TGTGCCAGCAGAGGGGACTCCTACGAGCAGTACTTC
cdr3_aa: CASRGDSYEQYF
j_call: TRBJ2-7
d_call: .
v_call: TRBV2
clone_size: .

cdr3_nt: TGCGCCAGCAGCCACCCCACAGGGGGCTCTGGGGCCAACGTCCTGACTTTC
cdr3_aa: CASSHPTGGSGANVLTF
j_call: TRBJ2-6
d_call: TRBD1
v_call: TRBV4-1
clone_size: .

cdr3_nt: TGTGCCAGCAGTGTCCAGGGAGGCTCCTATAATTCACCCCTCCACTTT
cdr3_aa: CASSVQGGSYNSPLHF
j_call: TRBJ1-6
d_call: .
v_call: TRBV2
clone_size: few

cdr3_nt: TGTGCCAGTAGCACGAAAGGACAGTCGTTCGTAAATGCGGGCTACACCTTC
cdr3_aa: CASSTKGQSFVNAGYTF
j_call: TRBJ1-2
d_call: .
v_call: TRBV19
clone_size: .

cdr3_nt: TGTGCCAGCAGCTTTCCCGGGGTCACCGGGGAGCTGTTTTTT
cdr3_aa: CASSFPGVTGELFF
j_call: TRBJ2-2
d_call: .
v_call: TRBV5-6
clone_size: .

cdr3_nt: TGTGCCAGCAGCAGCCCCCCAGCGGGATATATTGGGGAGACCCAGTACTTC
cdr3_aa: CASSSPPAGYIGETQYF
j_call: TRBJ2-5
d_call: .
v_call: TRBV21-1
clone_size: once

cdr3_nt: TGCAGCGTCATGAGGACAGGGAACGAGCAGTACTTC
cdr3_aa: CSVMRTGNEQYF
j_call: TRBJ2-7
d_call: TRBD1
v_call: TRBV29-1
clone_size: few

cdr3_nt: TGTGCCAGCAGCCAAGGGTCGCCAGGGAAGCCCTACACCTTC
cdr3_aa: CASSQGSPGKPYTF
j_call: TRBJ1-2
d_call: .
v_call: TRBV3-1/TRBV3-2
clone_size: once

cdr3_nt: TGTGCCAGCAGATATGAACAGGGGGCTTACGAGCAGTACTTC
cdr3_aa: CASRYEQGAYEQYF
j_call: TRBJ2-7
d_call: TRBD1
v_call: TRBV11-1
clone_size: .

cdr3_nt: TGTGCCAGCCTAGCCTTGGGACAGGGGACCACTGAAGCTTTCTTT
cdr3_aa: CASLALGQGTTEAFF
j_call: TRBJ1-1
d_call: TRBD1
v_call: TRBV28
clone_size: .

cdr3_nt: TGTGCCAGCAGTGATGACGGGACACCTACCTACGAGCAGTACTTC
cdr3_aa: CASSDDGTPTYEQYF
j_call: TRBJ2-7
d_call: .
v_call: TRBV6-1
clone_size: .

cdr3_nt: TGTGCCAGCTCACCATACAATCAGCCCCAGCATTTT
cdr3_aa: CASSPYNQPQHF
j_call: TRBJ1-5
d_call: .
v_call: TRBV18
clone_size: .

cdr3_nt: TGTGCCAGCACCCCAGGGGCGCCAGGGACCCAGTACTTC
cdr3_aa: CASTPGAPGTQYF
j_call: TRBJ2-5
d_call: .
v_call: TRBV28
clone_size: once

cdr3_nt: TGTGCCAGCAGCCCAGGCGGGGGCTCCTACGAGCAGTACTTC
cdr3_aa: CASSPGGGSYEQYF
j_call: TRBJ2-7
d_call: TRBD2
v_call: TRBV7-6
clone_size: .

cdr3_nt: TGCGCCAGCAGCTTGTTCCTAGAAGAGACCCAGTACTTC
cdr3_aa: CASSLFLEETQYF
j_call: TRBJ2-5
d_call: .
v_call: TRBV5-1
clone_size: .